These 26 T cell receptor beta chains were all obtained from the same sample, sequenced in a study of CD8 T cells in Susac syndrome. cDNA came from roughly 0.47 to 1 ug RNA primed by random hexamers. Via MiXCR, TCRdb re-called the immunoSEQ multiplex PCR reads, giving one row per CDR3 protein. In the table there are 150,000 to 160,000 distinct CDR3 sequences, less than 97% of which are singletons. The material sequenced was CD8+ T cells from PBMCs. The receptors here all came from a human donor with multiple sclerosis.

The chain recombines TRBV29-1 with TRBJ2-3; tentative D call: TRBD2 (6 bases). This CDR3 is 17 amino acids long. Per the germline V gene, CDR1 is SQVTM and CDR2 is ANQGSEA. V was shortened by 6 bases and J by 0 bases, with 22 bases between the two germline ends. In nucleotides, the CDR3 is TGCAGCGTCGTCGGCCTCGGGCGGGGACCTAGCACAGATACGCAGTATTTT. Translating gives CSVVGLGRGPSTDTQYF.

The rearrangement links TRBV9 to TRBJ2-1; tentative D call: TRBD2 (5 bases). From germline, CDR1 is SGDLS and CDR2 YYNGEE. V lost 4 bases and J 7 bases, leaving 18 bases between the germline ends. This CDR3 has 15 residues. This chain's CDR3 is CASSRPGGPRNEQFF. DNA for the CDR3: TGTGCCAGCAGCCGACCCGGCGGGCCGAGAAATGAGCAGTTCTTC.

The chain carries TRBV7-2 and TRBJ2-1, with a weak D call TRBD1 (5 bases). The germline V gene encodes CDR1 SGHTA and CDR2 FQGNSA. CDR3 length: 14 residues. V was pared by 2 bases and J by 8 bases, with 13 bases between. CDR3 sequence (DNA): TGTGCCAGCAGCTTATGGCAGGGTGCCGATGAGCAGTTCTTC. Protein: CASSLWQGADEQFF.

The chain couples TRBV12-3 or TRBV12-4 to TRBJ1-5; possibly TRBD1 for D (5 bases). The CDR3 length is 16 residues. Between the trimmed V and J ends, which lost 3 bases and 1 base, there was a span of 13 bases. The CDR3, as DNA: TGTGCCAGCAGTTTGAGGGGTACTGGGAGCAATCAGCCCCAGCATTTT. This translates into CASSLRGTGSNQPQHF.

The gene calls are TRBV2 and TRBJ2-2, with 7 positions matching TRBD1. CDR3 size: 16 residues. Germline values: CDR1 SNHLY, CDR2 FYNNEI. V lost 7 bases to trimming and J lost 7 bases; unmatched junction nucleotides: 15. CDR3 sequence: CASIDQKTGPSGELFF. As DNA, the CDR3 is TGTGCCAGCATCGACCAAAAGACAGGGCCCAGCGGGGAGCTGTTTTTT.

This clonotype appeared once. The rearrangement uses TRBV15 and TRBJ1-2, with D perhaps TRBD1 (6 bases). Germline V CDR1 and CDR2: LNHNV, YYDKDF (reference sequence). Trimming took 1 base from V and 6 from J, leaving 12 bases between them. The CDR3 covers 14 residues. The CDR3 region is CATSRVAGVDGYTF. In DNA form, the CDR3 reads TGTGCCACCAGCAGAGTTGCAGGGGTGGATGGCTACACCTTC.

Here the CDR3 DNA reads TGTGCCAGCAGTTCCCGAATGGGGCTGTGGGGCTACACCTTC. Translating it yields CASSSRMGLWGYTF. V is TRBV7-9 and J is TRBJ1-2, with D maybe TRBD1 (5 bases). This CDR3 is 14 amino acids long. Germline values: CDR1 SEHNR, CDR2 FQNEAQ (reference sequence). Trimming left V 6 bases short and J 8 bases short, with 19 bases between.

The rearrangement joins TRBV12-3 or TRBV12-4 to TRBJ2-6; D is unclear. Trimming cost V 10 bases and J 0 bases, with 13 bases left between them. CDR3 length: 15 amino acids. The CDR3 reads CATLDIFSGANVLTF. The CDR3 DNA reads TGTGCCACCCTAGACATTTTCTCTGGGGCCAACGTCCTGACTTTC.

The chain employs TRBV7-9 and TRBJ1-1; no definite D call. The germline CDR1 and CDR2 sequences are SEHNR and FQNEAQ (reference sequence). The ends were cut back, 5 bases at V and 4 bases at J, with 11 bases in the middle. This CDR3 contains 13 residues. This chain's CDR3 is CASSPGRATEAFF. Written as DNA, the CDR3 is TGTGCCAGCAGCCCCGGACGGGCCACTGAAGCTTTCTTT.

The CDR3 region is CATSGDLDRGLWGYTF. CDR3 bases: TGTGCCACCAGTGGAGATCTTGACAGGGGGCTGTGGGGCTACACCTTC. The V call is TRBV15, the J call TRBJ1-2, with 10 bases identical to TRBD1. Germline lookup yields CDR1 LNHNV and CDR2 YYDKDF (reference sequence). Losses at the gene ends were 6 bases for V and 8 bases for J; bases not matched to a gene: 15. This CDR3 spans 16 amino acids. Full variable domain (missing parts from reference TRBV15 and TRBJ1-2): DAMVIQNPRYQVTQFGKPVTLSCSQTLNHNVMYWYQQKSSQAPKLLFHYYDKDFNNEADTPDNFQSRRPNTSFCFLDIRSPGLGDTAMYLCATSGDLDRGLWGYTFGSGTRLTVV.

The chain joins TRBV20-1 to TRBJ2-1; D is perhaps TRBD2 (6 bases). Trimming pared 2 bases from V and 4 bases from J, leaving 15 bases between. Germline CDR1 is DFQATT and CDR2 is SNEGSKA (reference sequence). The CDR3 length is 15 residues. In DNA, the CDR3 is TGCAGTGCTAGATTCGTCCTAGCGATGTACAATGAGCAGTTCTTC. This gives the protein CSARFVLAMYNEQFF.

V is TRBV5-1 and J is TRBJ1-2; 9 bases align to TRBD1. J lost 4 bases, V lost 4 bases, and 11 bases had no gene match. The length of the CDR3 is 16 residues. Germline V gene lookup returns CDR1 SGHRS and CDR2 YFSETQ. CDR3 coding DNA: TGCGCCAGCAGCCAGGATGGGACAGGGACAGGCTATGGCTACACCTTC. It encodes CASSQDGTGTGYGYTF.

DNA for the CDR3: TGTGCCAGCAGTTTTCGAGACAGCGATAACTATGGCTACACCTTC. This sequence encodes CASSFRDSDNYGYTF. J is TRBJ1-2 and V is TRBV27, with a tentative D call TRBD1 (5 bases). Germline V gene lookup returns CDR1 MNHEY and CDR2 SMNVEV (reference sequence). The CDR3 consists of 15 residues. The V end lost 3 bases, the J end lost 1 base, and 12 bases lay between the germline ends.

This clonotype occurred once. The CDR3 nucleotides are TGTGCCAGCAGCTCAAGGACACAGGGCAGTGCAGATACGCAGTATTTT. The encoded protein is CASSSRTQGSADTQYF. The rearrangement links TRBV7-2 to TRBJ2-3; tentative D call: TRBD1 (6 bases). Trimming took 4 bases from V and 4 from J, leaving 18 bases between them. This CDR3 spans 16 amino acids. CDR1 is SGHTA, CDR2 FQGNSA, per germline.

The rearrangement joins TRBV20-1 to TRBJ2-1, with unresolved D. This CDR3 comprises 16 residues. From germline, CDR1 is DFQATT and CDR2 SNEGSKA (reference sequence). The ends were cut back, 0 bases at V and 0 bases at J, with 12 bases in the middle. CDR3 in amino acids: CSARDQARSSYNEQFF. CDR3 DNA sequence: TGCAGTGCTAGAGATCAGGCCAGGAGCTCCTACAATGAGCAGTTCTTC.

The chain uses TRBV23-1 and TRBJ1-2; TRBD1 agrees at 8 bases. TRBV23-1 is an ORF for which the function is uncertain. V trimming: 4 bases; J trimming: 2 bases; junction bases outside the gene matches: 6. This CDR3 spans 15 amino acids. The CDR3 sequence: CASSPQGASNYGYTF. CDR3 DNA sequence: TGCGCCAGCAGTCCCCAGGGGGCTAGCAACTATGGCTACACCTTC.

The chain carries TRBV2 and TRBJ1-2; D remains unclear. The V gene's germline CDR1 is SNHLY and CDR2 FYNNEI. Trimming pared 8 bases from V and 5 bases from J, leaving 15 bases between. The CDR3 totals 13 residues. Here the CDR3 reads CASLGRLGYGYTF. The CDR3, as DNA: TGTGCCAGCCTCGGGCGTCTCGGGTATGGCTACACCTTC.

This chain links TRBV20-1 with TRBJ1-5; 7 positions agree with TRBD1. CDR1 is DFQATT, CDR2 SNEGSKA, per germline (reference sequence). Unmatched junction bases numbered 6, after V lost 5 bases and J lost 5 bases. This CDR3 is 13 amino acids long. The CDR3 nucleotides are TGCAGTGCTCAAACAGGGGACCATCAGCCCCAGCATTTT. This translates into CSAQTGDHQPQHF.

CDR3 DNA: TGTGCCAGCAGTTTAGACAGCGCCTACGAGCAGTACTTC. Its translation is CASSLDSAYEQYF. The chain carries TRBV27 and TRBJ2-7; tentatively, D is TRBD1 (5 bases). Germline V gene sequence: CDR1 MNHEY, CDR2 SMNVEV (reference sequence). The V end was cut by 2 bases, the J end by 2 bases, with 7 bases between. This CDR3 comprises 13 residues.

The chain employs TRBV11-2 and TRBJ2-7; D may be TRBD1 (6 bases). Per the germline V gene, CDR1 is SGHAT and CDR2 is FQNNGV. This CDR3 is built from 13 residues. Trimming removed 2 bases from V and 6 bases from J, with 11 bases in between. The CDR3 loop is CASSLSVGGEQYV. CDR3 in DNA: TGTGCCAGCAGCTTATCGGTAGGGGGCGAGCAGTACGTC.

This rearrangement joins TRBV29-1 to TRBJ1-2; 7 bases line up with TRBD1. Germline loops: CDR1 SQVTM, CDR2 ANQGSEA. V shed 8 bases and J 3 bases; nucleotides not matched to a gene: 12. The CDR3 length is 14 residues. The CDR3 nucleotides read TGCAGCCTAGACCCCGGGCAGGGGGACTATGGCTACACCTTC. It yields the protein CSLDPGQGDYGYTF.

DNA for the CDR3: TGTGCCAGCAGCTCCCGGGACTCCGACCACGGCAATGAGCAGTTCTTC. Its translation is CASSSRDSDHGNEQFF. The chain is built from TRBV11-2 and TRBJ2-1, with D possibly being TRBD2 (6 bases). The V end lost 4 bases, the J end lost 6 bases, and 19 bases lay between the germline ends. This CDR3 comprises 16 residues. The germline V gene has CDR1 SGHAT and CDR2 FQNNGV.

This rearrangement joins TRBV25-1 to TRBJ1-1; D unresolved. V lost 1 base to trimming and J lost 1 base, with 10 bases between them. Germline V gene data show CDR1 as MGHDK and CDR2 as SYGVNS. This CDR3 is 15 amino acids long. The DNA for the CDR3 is TGTGCCAGCAGTGAATCCATGGGTACGAACACTGAAGCTTTCTTT. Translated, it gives CASSESMGTNTEAFF.

As DNA, the CDR3 is TGCGCCAGCAGGGAAGGGGACAGCCCCTACGAGCAGTACTTC. Amino acid sequence: CASREGDSPYEQYF. This chain uses TRBV5-1 with TRBJ2-7; 7 nucleotides match TRBD1. The V gene end was trimmed by 5 bases and the J gene end by 2 bases; junction bases not matched to a gene: 7. From germline, CDR1 is SGHRS and CDR2 YFSETQ. The length of the CDR3 is 14 residues.

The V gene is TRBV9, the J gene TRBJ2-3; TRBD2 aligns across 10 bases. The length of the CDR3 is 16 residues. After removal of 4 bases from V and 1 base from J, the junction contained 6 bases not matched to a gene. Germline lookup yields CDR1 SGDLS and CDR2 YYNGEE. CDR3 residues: CASSQGGTSGTDTQYF. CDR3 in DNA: TGTGCCAGCAGCCAAGGGGGGACTAGCGGCACAGATACGCAGTATTTT. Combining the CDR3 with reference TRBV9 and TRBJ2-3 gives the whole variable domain DSGVTQTPKHLITATGQRVTLRCSPRSGDLSVYWYQQSLDQGLQFLIQYYNGEERAKGNILERFSAQQFPDLHSELNLSSLELGDSALYFCASSQGGTSGTDTQYFGPGTRLTVL.

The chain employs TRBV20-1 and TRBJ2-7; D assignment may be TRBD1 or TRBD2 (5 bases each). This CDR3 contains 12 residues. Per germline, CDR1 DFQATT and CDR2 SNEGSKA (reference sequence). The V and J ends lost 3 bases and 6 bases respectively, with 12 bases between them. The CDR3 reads CSASRGDREQYF. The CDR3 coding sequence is TGCAGTGCTAGTCGAGGGGACCGCGAGCAGTACTTC.